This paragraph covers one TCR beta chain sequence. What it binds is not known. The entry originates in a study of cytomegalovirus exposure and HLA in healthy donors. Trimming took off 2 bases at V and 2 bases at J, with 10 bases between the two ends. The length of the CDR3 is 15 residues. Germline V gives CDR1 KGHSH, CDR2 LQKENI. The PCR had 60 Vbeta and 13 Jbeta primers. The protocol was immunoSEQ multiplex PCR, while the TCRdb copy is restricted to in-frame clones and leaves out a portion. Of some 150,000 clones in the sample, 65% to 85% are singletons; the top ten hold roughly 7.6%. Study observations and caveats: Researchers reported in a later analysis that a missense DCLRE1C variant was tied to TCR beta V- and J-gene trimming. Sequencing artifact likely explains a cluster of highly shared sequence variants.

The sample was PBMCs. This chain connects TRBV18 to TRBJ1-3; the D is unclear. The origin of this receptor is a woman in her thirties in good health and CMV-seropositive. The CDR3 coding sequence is TGTGCCAGCTCACCAACAGATTCTGCTGGAAACACCATATATTTT. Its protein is CASSPTDSAGNTIYF.